This T cell receptor beta chain was identified in a study of T cells in Graves' hyperthyroidism and ophthalmopathy. RNA transcripts served as the template for amplifying TCR beta CDR3 regions. HTBI primers drove first-round RT-PCR of the TCR CDR3. Via MiXCR, TCRdb re-called the multiplex PCR reads, giving one row per CDR3 protein. Of nearly 600,000 distinct CDR3 sequences detected, roughly 14% appear once; the ten largest clones hold more than 5%. Ten or more counts support this clonotype. Its target is not known. General study findings and limits: Classification by a 13 V-J model distinguished ophthalmopathy from stable hyperthyroidism.

Sequences were obtained from blood. This TCR was recovered from a woman in her thirties with Graves' hyperthyroidism that later progressed to Graves' ophthalmopathy.

The CDR3 reads CASSLDYLNTGELFF. CDR3 coding DNA: TGTGCCAGCAGCCTGGACTACCTTAACACCGGGGAGCTGTTTTTT. The rearrangement links TRBV14 to TRBJ2-2; D is possibly TRBD2 (6 bases). V lost 4 bases and J lost 2, with 11 bases in between. This CDR3 comprises 15 residues. Germline assignment: CDR1 SGHDN and CDR2 FVKESK.